Listed below are T cell receptor beta chains from one sample, sequenced in a study of shared clonotypes between healthy human individuals. Using immunoSEQ multiplex PCR, the repertoire was profiled, and TCRdb retains in-frame clones only, with some absent. The table shows approximately 710,000 clones, with less than 95% occurring only once. Source material: memory CD8+ T cells from PBMCs. The receptors derive from a man aged 18 to 29 in good health. Some clones in this sample may be carry-over from other donors' samples. CDR3s include the opening cysteine and the closing phenylalanine or tryptophan. D genes are given only for firm matches. Clone size appears in some rows only: once, few, many, or a class for an expanded clone.

CDR3: CASSPSPVSSGNTIYF
DNA: TGCGCCAGCAGCCCCTCCCCGGTGAGCTCTGGAAACACCATATATTTT
length: 16
J: TRBJ1-3
V: TRBV5-1
D: NA
size: NA

CDR3: CASSLERVGFYNEQFF
DNA: TGCGCCAGCAGCTTGGAACGAGTGGGGTTCTACAATGAGCAGTTCTTC
length: 16
J: TRBJ2-1
V: TRBV5-1
D: NA
size: once

CDR3: CAWSVWTGATYEQYF
DNA: TGTGCCTGGAGTGTATGGACAGGGGCCACCTACGAGCAGTACTTC
length: 15
J: TRBJ2-7
V: TRBV30
D: TRBD1
size: NA

CDR3: CASTVVNTGELFF
DNA: TGTGCCAGCACCGTAGTTAACACCGGGGAGCTGTTTTTT
length: 13
J: TRBJ2-2
V: TRBV7-2
D: NA
size: NA

CDR3: CATSTRQTTDTQYF
DNA: TGTGCCACCAGCACCCGCCAGACGACAGATACGCAGTATTTT
length: 14
J: TRBJ2-3
V: TRBV15
D: NA
size: NA

CDR3: CASSELGTGIRVQETQYF
DNA: TGTGCCAGCAGTGAATTAGGGACAGGGATAAGAGTTCAAGAGACCCAGTACTTC
length: 18
J: TRBJ2-5
V: TRBV2
D: TRBD1
size: NA

CDR3: CASRPGLAGTYEQYF
DNA: TGCGCCAGCAGACCCGGACTAGCGGGTACCTACGAGCAGTACTTC
length: 15
J: TRBJ2-7
V: TRBV5-1
D: TRBD2
size: NA

CDR3: CASSATSRDNEQFF
DNA: TGCGCCAGCAGCGCGACTAGCCGAGACAATGAGCAGTTCTTC
length: 14
J: TRBJ2-1
V: TRBV4-1
D: TRBD2
size: NA

CDR3: CASAGRTNTEAFF
DNA: TGTGCCAGTGCCGGGCGGACGAACACTGAAGCTTTCTTT
length: 13
J: TRBJ1-1
V: TRBV9
D: NA
size: NA

CDR3: CASSYRGGEQYF
DNA: TGTGCCAGCAGTTACAGGGGGGGAGAGCAGTACTTC
length: 12
J: TRBJ2-7
V: TRBV28
D: NA
size: NA

CDR3: CASSRRFHTPDLLFF
DNA: TGCGCCAGCAGCCGAAGATTTCACACCCCGGACTTACTGTTTTTT
length: 15
J: TRBJ1-4
V: TRBV4-1
D: NA
size: NA

CDR3: CASSIYSGGHGSNQPQHF
DNA: TGTGCCAGTAGTATATATTCAGGGGGGCACGGTAGCAATCAGCCCCAGCATTTT
length: 18
J: TRBJ1-5
V: TRBV19
D: TRBD1
size: NA

CDR3: CAWSVGVVRLYEQYF
DNA: TGTGCCTGGAGTGTGGGGGTAGTGCGGCTCTACGAGCAGTACTTC
length: 15
J: TRBJ2-7
V: TRBV30
D: NA
size: many

CDR3: CASSPANSYEQYF
DNA: TGTGCCAGCAGCCCTGCGAACTCCTACGAGCAGTACTTC
length: 13
J: TRBJ2-7
V: TRBV14
D: NA
size: NA

CDR3: CASSPGLASEQFF
DNA: TGTGCCAGCAGCCCCGGACTAGCCAGTGAGCAGTTCTTC
length: 13
J: TRBJ2-1
V: TRBV28
D: TRBD2
size: NA

CDR3: CASSRFWEILPPNYGYTF
DNA: TGCGCCAGCAGCCGTTTTTGGGAGATTTTACCGCCTAACTATGGCTACACCTTC
length: 18
J: TRBJ1-2
V: TRBV4-3
D: NA
size: NA

CDR3: CASSLSGADTQYF
DNA: TGTGCCAGCAGCTTATCGGGTGCAGATACGCAGTATTTT
length: 13
J: TRBJ2-3
V: TRBV11-2
D: NA
size: NA

CDR3: CASSTGLDNEQFF
DNA: TGTGCCAGTAGTACCGGACTGGACAATGAGCAGTTCTTC
length: 13
J: TRBJ2-1
V: TRBV19
D: NA
size: few

CDR3: CASTQSREVMDETQYF
DNA: TGTGCCAGCACCCAGTCACGGGAGGTAATGGATGAGACCCAGTACTTC
length: 16
J: TRBJ2-5
V: TRBV28
D: TRBD2
size: NA

CDR3: CASRGFGGLYEQYF
DNA: TGTGCCAGCAGAGGGTTTGGGGGACTCTACGAGCAGTACTTC
length: 14
J: TRBJ2-7
V: TRBV2
D: NA
size: NA

CDR3: CASSLSGGAPPYGYTF
DNA: TGTGCCAGCAGTTTATCAGGGGGCGCCCCCCCTTATGGCTACACCTTC
length: 16
J: TRBJ1-2
V: TRBV27
D: TRBD1
size: NA

CDR3: CASSLTSGPYNEQFF
DNA: TGTGCCAGCAGCTTGACTAGCGGACCATACAATGAGCAGTTCTTC
length: 15
J: TRBJ2-1
V: TRBV5-8
D: TRBD2
size: NA

CDR3: CASSMGIGLAGYEQYF
DNA: TGTGCCAGTAGTATGGGGATAGGACTAGCAGGCTACGAGCAGTACTTC
length: 16
J: TRBJ2-7
V: TRBV19
D: TRBD2
size: NA

CDR3: CASSRAGTSRETQYF
DNA: TGTGCCAGCAGCCGGGCGGGGACCTCCCGGGAGACCCAGTACTTC
length: 15
J: TRBJ2-5
V: TRBV9
D: NA
size: NA

CDR3: CASSQLRPPTQYF
DNA: TGTGCCAGCAGCCAACTTAGACCCCCCACGCAGTATTTT
length: 13
J: TRBJ2-3
V: TRBV14
D: NA
size: NA

CDR3: CASTLGAGATTVNEQFF
DNA: TGTGCCAGCACCCTGGGGGCCGGGGCTACAACCGTCAATGAGCAGTTCTTC
length: 17
J: TRBJ2-1
V: TRBV27
D: NA
size: NA

CDR3: CASSFSSYEQYF
DNA: TGTGCCAGCAGCTTTAGCTCCTACGAGCAGTACTTC
length: 12
J: TRBJ2-7
V: TRBV9
D: NA
size: once

CDR3: CSAPTGSNEQFF
DNA: TGCAGCGCTCCGACAGGGTCGAATGAGCAGTTCTTC
length: 12
J: TRBJ2-1
V: TRBV29-1
D: TRBD1
size: NA

CDR3: CASSSRDRAYEQYF
DNA: TGTGCCAGCAGCTCCCGGGACAGGGCCTACGAGCAGTACTTC
length: 14
J: TRBJ2-7
V: TRBV11-3
D: TRBD1
size: NA

CDR3: CASSPTGGGNQPQHF
DNA: TGTGCCAGTAGTCCTACAGGGGGTGGTAATCAGCCCCAGCATTTT
length: 15
J: TRBJ1-5
V: TRBV19
D: TRBD1
size: few

CDR3: CASSLGTHRVSSGNTIYF
DNA: TGTGCCAGCAGTTTAGGGACCCACAGGGTTAGCTCTGGAAACACCATATATTTT
length: 18
J: TRBJ1-3
V: TRBV28
D: NA
size: NA

CDR3: CASSQVGGSYEQYF
DNA: TGCGCCAGCAGCCAAGTGGGTGGCTCCTACGAGCAGTACTTC
length: 14
J: TRBJ2-7
V: TRBV4-1
D: NA
size: NA